This T cell receptor beta chain was obtained from a study of blood T cell repertoires in COVID-19. Whole-study context: Samples came from the United States, Italy and Spain, spanning acute and convalescent COVID-19. Sources were T cells, B-cell-depleted T cells, or PBMCs; the material itself was cDNA or gDNA.

In the authors' methods: Cell counts per sample came from amplifying reference gene primers. TCRdb's copy holds only in-frame clones and misses some; the assay was immunoSEQ multiplex PCR. V, J and clone size were drawn from that table, and D and trimming were deduced from the DNA. The table has around 250,000 clones, 85% to 90% seen once. V was shortened by 5 bases and J by 1 base, with 15 bases between the two germline ends. The CDR3 is 16 amino acids. Looked up from germline, CDR1 is SNHLY and CDR2 is FYNNEI. The receptor was isolated from a man between 60 and 70 years old with acute or convalescent COVID-19. The sequencing sample was made of peripheral blood. The chain recombines TRBV2 with TRBJ1-5; D is possibly TRBD1 (5 bases). Here the CDR3 DNA reads TGTGCCAGCAGTTACACCCTGGCAGGGAGCAATCAGCCCCAGCATTTT. Its translation is CASSYTLAGSNQPQHF.